Listed below are T cell receptor beta chains from one sample, sequenced in a study of CXCR3-negative and CXCR3-positive naive CD8 T cells. Using the 5' RACE reads, TCRdb records one entry per CDR3 protein without DNA. The sample is made up of around 57,000 distinct CDR3 sequences, and the top ten hold 23% of it. The sample comprised memory CD8+ T cells from blood. The source of these receptors is a human donor in good health. Some clones in this sample may be carry-over from other donors' samples. Each CDR3 is given with its conserved first and last residue. Rows give clone size only sometimes, using once, few, many, or a class for an expanded clone.

size	J	V	CDR3
medium-sized	TRBJ2-7	TRBV6-1	CATPDRVYEQYF
-	TRBJ2-1	TRBV5-1	CASSLSPSTERFF
-	TRBJ2-7	TRBV7-9	CASSSPAGGAAGDEQYF
-	TRBJ2-7	TRBV29-1	CSVEADSSYEQYF
-	TRBJ1-2	TRBV7-9	CASSLSAGTEGYGYTF
-	TRBJ2-7	TRBV29-1	CSVRDYLSYEQYF
-	TRBJ2-7	TRBV7-9	CASSLDNEQYF
-	TRBJ2-3	TRBV7-3	CASSLTLTAYTDTQYF
-	TRBJ2-5	TRBV7-9	CASSLTAGPETQYF
-	TRBJ1-4	TRBV6-5	CASSYRGGEKLFF
-	TRBJ2-6	TRBV6-5	CASSYSPRAALTF
-	TRBJ1-1	TRBV15	CATSSEPEGMNTEAFF
-	TRBJ1-1	TRBV29-1	CSVRTGSGTEAFF
-	TRBJ2-7	TRBV29-1	CSVEDSGGNEQYF
-	TRBJ2-7	TRBV29-1	CSVSKDGAYEQYF
-	TRBJ2-1	TRBV29-1	CSVDGGTPYNEQFF
-	TRBJ2-7	TRBV29-1	CSVESPGPGYEQYF